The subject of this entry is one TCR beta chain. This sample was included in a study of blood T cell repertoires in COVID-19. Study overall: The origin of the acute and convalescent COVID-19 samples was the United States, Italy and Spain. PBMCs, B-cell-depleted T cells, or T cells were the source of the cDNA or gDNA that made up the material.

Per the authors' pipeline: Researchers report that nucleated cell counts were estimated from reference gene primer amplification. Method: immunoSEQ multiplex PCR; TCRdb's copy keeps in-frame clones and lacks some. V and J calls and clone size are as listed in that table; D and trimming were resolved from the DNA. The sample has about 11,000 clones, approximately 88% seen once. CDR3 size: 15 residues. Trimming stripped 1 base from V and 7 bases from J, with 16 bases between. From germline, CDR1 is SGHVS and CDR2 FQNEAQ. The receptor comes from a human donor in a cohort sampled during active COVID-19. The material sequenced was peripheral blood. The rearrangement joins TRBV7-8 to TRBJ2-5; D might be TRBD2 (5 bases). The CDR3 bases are TGTGCCAGCAGCTTAGTAGGCTCACTCCGGGGGACCCAGTACTTC. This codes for CASSLVGSLRGTQYF. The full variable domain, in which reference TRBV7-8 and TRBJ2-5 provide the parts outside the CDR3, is GAGVSQSPRYKVAKRGQDVALRCDPISGHVSLFWYQQALGQGPEFLTYFQNEAQLDKSGLPSDRFFAERPEGSVSTLKIQRTQQEDSAVYLCASSLVGSLRGTQYFGPGTRLLVL.